This T cell receptor beta chain emerged from a study of CD8+ T cells in alopecia areata. Study observations and caveats: When scalp samples are sequenced, resident alphabeta T cells of normal skin are also captured.

Reverse transcribed after extraction, RNA yielded cDNA as the sequencing template. Produced via immunoSEQ multiplex PCR; TCRdb's table is partial and in-frame only. Of about 200,000 clones in the sample, 50% to 60% were seen once. Treatment described: oral pan-JAK inhibitor, 5-10 mg twice daily. This clone was detected only a few times. Its target is not known. This sequence originates from a human donor with alopecia areata. The sample was CD4+ T cells sorted from blood, taken at week 4, from a patient treated with tofacitinib.

DNA of the CDR3: TGTGCCATCAGTGACCTAATGGACAACTACGAGCAGTACTTC. Protein sequence: CAISDLMDNYEQYF. This chain links TRBV10-3 with TRBJ2-7; D is possibly TRBD1 (5 bases). V was trimmed by 3 bases and J by 3 bases, leaving 12 bases between them. The CDR3 is 14 residues long. Germline V gives CDR1 ENHRY, CDR2 SYGVKD.